This T cell receptor (beta chain) appears in the sequencing data of a study of shared clonotypes between healthy human individuals. Germline V CDR1 and CDR2: LNHDA, SQIVND (reference sequence). J gave up 5 bases and V 0 bases, and 9 bases lay outside the gene matches. This CDR3 spans 17 amino acids. Genomic DNA of each subset was evenly split across several immunoSEQ plates. The protocol was immunoSEQ multiplex PCR, while the TCRdb copy is restricted to in-frame clones and leaves out a portion. This sample has about 600,000 clones, with about 98% found just once. CD45RO-negative cells were positively selected for CCR7, leaving out terminally differentiated effector memory CD45RA+ cells.

The rearrangement links TRBV19 to TRBJ2-1, with TRBD2 matching 8 bases. Sample: naive CD8+ T cells sorted from blood. The TCR was taken from a man aged 25-45 years in good health. The CDR3 loop reads CASSIDRGTGGDNEQFF. The CDR3, as DNA: TGTGCCAGTAGTATAGATCGAGGGACGGGAGGGGACAATGAGCAGTTCTTC.